These 10 T cell receptor beta chains came from one sample sequenced in a study of somatic mutations in cytotoxic T cells in rheumatoid arthritis. Data came from immunoSEQ multiplex PCR; TCRdb stores just in-frame clones and leaves some out. The profile shows 16,000 or so clones, nearly 80% of them singletons. The specimen was CD8+ T cells sorted from blood. These receptors all stem from an adult with rheumatoid arthritis.

The V and J genes are TRBV7-2 and TRBJ2-5; D could derive from TRBD1 or TRBD2 (6 bases each). CDR1 is SGHTA, CDR2 FQGNSA, per germline. V shed 1 base and J shed 1 base, with 10 bases lying between them. The CDR3 has 15 residues. The CDR3 region is CASSLGGALQETQYF. In nucleotides, the CDR3 is TGTGCCAGCAGCTTAGGGGGGGCTCTCCAAGAGACCCAGTACTTC. The full variable domain, rest sourced from reference TRBV7-2 and TRBJ2-5, is GAGVSQSPSNKVTEKGKDVELRCDPISGHTALYWYRQSLGQGLEFLIYFQGNSAPDKSGLPSDRFSAERTGGSVSTLTIQRTQQEDSAVYLCASSLGGALQETQYFGPGTRLLVL.

The V gene is TRBV7-6, the J gene TRBJ2-5, with D possibly matching TRBD1 (6 bases). Per germline, CDR1 SGHVS and CDR2 FNYEAQ. Trimming left V 4 bases short and J 3 bases short, with 12 bases between. The CDR3 is 14 residues long. The CDR3 is CASSSLAGEETQYF. DNA for the CDR3: TGTGCCAGCAGCTCGCTGGCAGGGGAAGAGACCCAGTACTTC.

The chain carries TRBV7-9 and TRBJ2-7, with 8 bases that match TRBD2. J lost 0 bases, V lost 5 bases, and 6 bases had no gene match. Germline values: CDR1 SEHNR, CDR2 FQNEAQ (reference sequence). CDR3 length: 15 amino acids. For the CDR3, the DNA is TGTGCCAGCAGCCCCACTAGCGGAGTCTCCTACGAGCAGTACTTC. This gives the protein CASSPTSGVSYEQYF.

The V call is TRBV19, the J call TRBJ2-2, with TRBD2 identical over 10 bases. Germline CDR1 LNHDA, CDR2 SQIVND (reference sequence). This CDR3 comprises 17 residues. V was pared by 6 bases and J by 0 bases, with 7 bases of the junction left unmatched. In DNA form, the CDR3 reads TGTGCCAGTAGGCCGGTAGCGGGAGGCGCGAACACCGGGGAGCTGTTTTTT. It is translated as CASRPVAGGANTGELFF.

J is TRBJ2-7 and V is TRBV5-6; TRBD1 matches at 11 bases. The CDR3 covers 14 residues. V dropped 4 bases and J dropped 5; count of bases not matched to a gene: 5. Per germline, CDR1 SGHDT and CDR2 YYEEEE. The chain's CDR3 is CASSRTGGGDEQYF. The CDR3 region has the DNA TGTGCCAGCAGCCGGACAGGGGGCGGCGACGAGCAGTACTTC.

The genes are TRBV9 and TRBJ1-1, with a tentative D call TRBD1 (5 bases). The germline V gene has CDR1 SGDLS and CDR2 YYNGEE. The CDR3 loop spans 18 amino acids. Trimming pared 0 bases from V and 2 bases from J, leaving 20 bases between. In DNA, the CDR3 is TGTGCCAGCAGCGTAGTTGCCGGGCAGGGTGACGCAAACACTGAAGCTTTCTTT. Its translation: CASSVVAGQGDANTEAFF.

Here the CDR3 reads CATSRDLLAFNEQFF. The DNA for the CDR3 is TGTGCCACCAGCAGAGATTTACTAGCGTTTAATGAGCAGTTCTTC. This chain connects TRBV15 to TRBJ2-1; 7 bases agree with TRBD2. Germline CDR1 and CDR2: LNHNV and YYDKDF (reference sequence). With V trimmed by 0 bases and J by 7 bases, 6 bases remained unmatched. This CDR3 spans 15 amino acids.

The chain uses TRBV27 and TRBJ1-1; possibly TRBD1 for D (6 bases). Trimming took off 6 bases at V and 4 bases at J, with 12 bases between the two ends. Germline CDR1 MNHEY, CDR2 SMNVEV (reference sequence). The CDR3 has 13 amino acids. The CDR3 coding sequence is TGTGCCAGCAGCTCAGGGGTTCTCACTGAAGCTTTCTTT. Protein: CASSSGVLTEAFF.

The rearrangement uses TRBV6-4 and TRBJ2-2; D remains ambiguous. Germline V CDR1 and CDR2: MRHNA, SNTAGT. The CDR3 consists of 13 residues. V lost 2 bases and J 6 bases, leaving 7 bases between the germline ends. Here the CDR3 DNA reads TGTGCCAGCAGTGACGGTGACGCCGGGGAGCTGTTTTTT. Amino acids: CASSDGDAGELFF.

In its sample, this clone was seen once. The rearrangement links TRBV7-9 to TRBJ2-3; D is uncertain. V lost 3 bases to trimming and J lost 0 bases, with 13 bases between them. Germline V gene data show CDR1 as SEHNR and CDR2 as FQNEAQ (reference sequence). The CDR3 consists of 16 residues. The CDR3 reads CASSFGVGGSTDTQYF. In DNA form, the CDR3 reads TGTGCCAGCAGCTTTGGGGTAGGCGGTAGCACAGATACGCAGTATTTT.